Below are 17 T cell receptor beta chains sequenced from a single sample in a study of T cell responses to AZD1222 COVID-19 vaccine. This table comes from immunoSEQ multiplex PCR, and its TCRdb copy is limited to in-frame clones, with some not included. The repertoire holds 75,000 to 100,000 clones, with about 88% as singletons. The sequencing here drew on peripheral blood, taken on day 0 of AZD1222 vaccination. These receptors all come from an adult in good health.

V is TRBV5-6 and J is TRBJ1-2; D remains ambiguous. CDR1 and CDR2 from the germline V gene are SGHDT and YYEEEE. There are 13 residues in the CDR3. V was clipped by 5 bases and J by 3 bases, with 11 bases between them. In DNA, the CDR3 is TGTGCCAGCAGGGGCCCAGCCTACTATGGCTACACCTTC. The encoded protein is CASRGPAYYGYTF. Complete variable domain (other parts from reference TRBV5-6 and TRBJ1-2): DAGVTQSPTHLIKTRGQQVTLRCSPKSGHDTVSWYQQALGQGPQFIFQYYEEEERQRGNFPDRFSGHQFPNYSSELNVNALLLGDSALYLCASRGPAYYGYTFGSGTRLTVV.

The rearrangement links TRBV7-9 to TRBJ1-2; D is unresolved. From germline, CDR1 is SEHNR and CDR2 FQNEAQ (reference sequence). The CDR3 is 14 amino acids. Between the trimmed V and J ends, which lost 5 bases and 4 bases, there was a span of 14 bases. Here the CDR3 DNA reads TGTGCCAGCAGCCTATCAGCGGGGATCTATGGCTACACCTTC. It encodes CASSLSAGIYGYTF. Complete variable domain (other parts from reference TRBV7-9 and TRBJ1-2): DTGVSQNPRHKITKRGQNVTFRCDPISEHNRLYWYRQTLGQGPEFLTYFQNEAQLEKSRLLSDRFSAERPKGSFSTLEIQRTEQGDSAMYLCASSLSAGIYGYTFGSGTRLTVV.

The chain has TRBV6-2 or TRBV6-3 and TRBJ2-2; D tentatively fits TRBD1 or TRBD2 (6 bases each). V was shortened by 6 bases and J by 7 bases, with 12 bases between the two germline ends. This CDR3 comprises 13 residues. Germline V gene lookup returns CDR1 MNHEY and CDR2 SVGEGT. The CDR3 DNA reads as TGTGCCAGCAGCCGGGGGCCCGGCGGGGAGCTGTTTTTT. This gives the protein CASSRGPGGELFF.

In DNA form, the CDR3 reads TGTGCCAGCAGTTATGCACCCGGGACAGGTTATCAGCCCCAGCATTTT. Translating gives CASSYAPGTGYQPQHF. V is TRBV6-2 or TRBV6-3 and J is TRBJ1-5; TRBD1 matches at 8 bases. CDR3 size: 16 residues. Germline CDR1 and CDR2: MNHEY and SVGEGT. V dropped 3 bases and J dropped 5; count of bases not matched to a gene: 9.

This rearrangement joins TRBV28 to TRBJ1-2; 9 positions match TRBD1. Germline V CDR1 and CDR2: MDHEN, SYDVKM. The ends lost 4 bases at V and 5 bases at J; junction bases unmatched: 8. This CDR3 spans 15 amino acids. The CDR3 protein is CASSSGTGFYYGYTF. The DNA of the CDR3 is TGTGCCAGCAGTTCCGGGACAGGGTTTTATTATGGCTACACCTTC.

To note about this clone: Germline and junction disagree at one end, which may indicate a read error. The V and J genes are TRBV18 and TRBJ2-5; TRBD1 agrees at 11 bases. The CDR3 extends over 15 amino acids. Germline CDR1 is KGHSH and CDR2 is LQKENI. The CDR3 bases are TGTGCCTGCTCACGAGGGACAGGGGGACAAGAGACCCAGTACTTC. This sequence encodes CACSRGTGGQETQYF.

This clone came up once. The genes are TRBV7-9 and TRBJ2-3; D ambiguous. Trimming shortened V by 1 base and J by 3 bases, and 5 bases separated the two germline ends. Germline CDR1 and CDR2: SEHNR and FQNEAQ (reference sequence). The CDR3 loop spans 13 amino acids. The CDR3 here is CASSLEKTDTQYF. The CDR3 DNA reads as TGTGCCAGCAGCTTAGAAAAAACAGATACGCAGTATTTT.

This chain links TRBV30 with TRBJ1-2, with TRBD1 matching over 8 bases. After removal of 2 bases from V and 6 bases from J, the junction contained 11 bases not matched to a gene. The CDR3 consists of 15 residues. Germline CDR1 reads GTSNPN; CDR2 reads SVGIG (reference sequence). The CDR3 region has the DNA TGTGCCTGGAGTAGGACAGGGAGACCCTATAATGGCTACACCTTC. Translated, it gives CAWSRTGRPYNGYTF.

For this clone: Germline and junction disagree at one end, which may indicate a read error. The V and J genes are TRBV7-2 and TRBJ1-2; D might be TRBD1 (6 bases). CDR1 and CDR2 (germline): SGHTA, FQGNSA. The CDR3 is made up of 13 amino acids. The CDR3 spells CASSLGTPGVHTF. The DNA of the CDR3 is TGTGCCAGCAGTTTAGGGACACCAGGGGTCCACACCTTC.

The chain recombines TRBV29-1 with TRBJ2-7, with 9 bases identical to TRBD2. CDR1 and CDR2 from the germline V gene are SQVTM and ANQGSEA. The ends lost 6 bases at V and 3 bases at J; junction bases unmatched: 3. CDR3 length equals 12 residues. CDR3 sequence (DNA): TGCAGCGTCAGCGGGGGGCTCTACGAGCAGTACTTC. It translates to CSVSGGLYEQYF.

This clone was found once. The chain carries TRBV28 and TRBJ1-5; TRBD1 aligns across 9 bases. With V trimmed by 1 base and J by 6 bases, 7 bases remained unmatched. The CDR3 spans 16 residues. Germline V CDR1 and CDR2: MDHEN, SYDVKM. Here the CDR3 reads CASSLFRDRVGQPQHF. The CDR3 DNA reads TGTGCCAGCAGTTTATTCCGGGACAGGGTCGGTCAGCCCCAGCATTTT.

The J gene is TRBJ1-2, the V gene TRBV5-1, with TRBD1 matching 7 bases. In germline, CDR1 is SGHRS, CDR2 YFSETQ. V was pared by 0 bases and J by 4 bases, with 9 bases of the junction left unmatched. This CDR3 contains 16 residues. This CDR3 reads CASSLAATGSSYGYTF. The CDR3 nucleotides read TGCGCCAGCAGCTTGGCCGCGACAGGGTCTAGCTATGGCTACACCTTC.

The V and J genes are TRBV18 and TRBJ2-2; TRBD1 aligns across 7 bases. V gave up 3 bases and J gave up 1 base; unmatched junction bases: 8. The CDR3 extends over 17 amino acids. Germline CDR1 reads KGHSH; CDR2 reads LQKENI. CDR3 sequence (DNA): TGTGCCAGCTCACCCTCCCGGGGACAGATGAACACCGGGGAGCTGTTTTTT. Protein product: CASSPSRGQMNTGELFF.

The chain uses TRBV4-1 and TRBJ1-2, with no clear D. Germline-derived CDR1 and CDR2 are MGHRA and YSYEKL. V was trimmed by 4 bases and J by 4 bases, leaving 16 bases between them. This CDR3 comprises 15 residues. This CDR3 is CASSPVSGGLYGYTF. For the CDR3, the DNA is TGCGCCAGCAGCCCGGTGTCGGGTGGACTCTATGGCTACACCTTC.

J is TRBJ2-7 and V is TRBV7-2; D unclear. The V and J ends lost 5 bases and 0 bases respectively, with 8 bases between them. Germline values: CDR1 SGHTA, CDR2 FQGNSA. CDR3 length equals 13 residues. CDR3 bases: TGTGCCAGCAGCACGGACGCCTCCTACGAGCAGTACTTC. Protein sequence: CASSTDASYEQYF.

This chain uses TRBV2 with TRBJ1-2; TRBD1 might be the D (6 bases). The CDR3 consists of 15 residues. Germline assignment: CDR1 SNHLY and CDR2 FYNNEI. V was pared by 4 bases and J by 1 base, with 13 bases between. This chain's CDR3 is CASSGQVGLNYGYTF. CDR3 sequence (DNA): TGTGCCAGCAGTGGACAGGTTGGACTTAACTATGGCTACACCTTC.

The V gene is TRBV19, the J gene TRBJ2-2; TRBD2 matches at 8 bases. The CDR3 is made up of 16 amino acids. The J segment lost 2 bases and the V segment lost 5 bases, leaving 7 bases of the junction unmatched. Germline V lookup: CDR1 LNHDA, CDR2 SQIVND (reference sequence). CDR3 sequence: CASSSGTRLNTGELFF. As DNA, the CDR3 is TGTGCCAGTAGTTCCGGGACTAGATTAAACACCGGGGAGCTGTTTTTT.